Listed below are T cell receptor beta chains from one sample, sequenced in a study of T cells expressing NK-cell markers. TCRdb re-called the 5' RACE reads; one entry per CDR3 protein, DNA not given. The data show over 350,000 distinct CDR3 sequences, and the top ten clones hold roughly 10%. Sequencing used blood T cells: a sorted CD56 or NKG2C T cell subset, CD4+ or CD8+ T cells, or bulk PBMC T cells (not recorded which). These TCRs come from a woman between 50 and 59 years old in good health. Both conserved end residues are part of each CDR3. Each record gives: V gene, J gene, CDR3 protein.

>TRBV7-3|TRBJ2-7
CASSLSGSGIKQYF
>TRBV5-6|TRBJ1-5
CASSPVQSISGYSNQPQHF
>TRBV12-3/TRBV12-4|TRBJ2-2
CASSPRGLASTGELFF
>TRBV4-1|TRBJ2-4
CASRTTDKSKNIQYF
>TRBV6-6|TRBJ2-3
CASSYGRQGLDTQYF
>TRBV10-3|TRBJ1-5
CAISAGIPNQPQHF
>TRBV20-1|TRBJ2-1
CSARDPTSGGGKEQFF
>TRBV5-1|TRBJ2-7
CASSGDGTGGAYEQYF
>TRBV14|TRBJ2-1
CASSQDWTSGRYNEQFF
>TRBV6-5|TRBJ2-7
CATAQGPRYEQYF
>TRBV9|TRBJ2-5
CASSGGTKETQYF
>TRBV27|TRBJ2-1
CASRPDSSLNEQFF
>TRBV12-3/TRBV12-4|TRBJ1-1
CASSLAGSSEAFF